The rows below give T cell receptor beta chains drawn from one sample of a study of T-cell memory formation after mild COVID-19. Each CDR3 protein is one row after TCRdb ran MiXCR on the 5' RACE reads. The sample carries around 200,000 distinct CDR3 sequences, about 18% recorded once. The material sequenced was PBMCs or a T cell subset sorted from them (not recorded which). The source is a man younger than 30 who had mild COVID-19 (a few samples of this study predate the infection). Cell type and time point are not known. The CDR3 runs from the conserved cysteine through the conserved F or W. The order of the fields is D gene, V gene, J gene, clone size, CDR3 DNA, CDR3 protein. The D gene is left open where the match is weak. Size is stated for part of the rows, as once, few or many counts, or as a class when the clone is expanded.

D: -; V: TRBV4-3; J: TRBJ1-6; size: -; DNA: TGCGCCAGCAGCCAATGGGGGGATTCACCCCTCCACTTT; CDR3: CASSQWGDSPLHF
D: -; V: TRBV27; J: TRBJ1-5; size: -; DNA: TGTGCCAGCACGACCCACGACGGGGGGCCCCAGCATTTT; CDR3: CASTTHDGGPQHF
D: TRBD2; V: TRBV6-6; J: TRBJ2-3; size: -; DNA: TGTGCCAGCAGTTACTTGGGACTAGCGGGTTCAGGGGCAGATACGCAGTATTTT; CDR3: CASSYLGLAGSGADTQYF
D: TRBD1; V: TRBV5-1; J: TRBJ1-4; size: few; DNA: TGCGCCAGCAGTTACGCTGGGACAGGGGAGGAAAAACTGTTTTTT; CDR3: CASSYAGTGEEKLFF
D: -; V: TRBV2; J: TRBJ2-1; size: few; DNA: TGTGCCAGCAGTTTAAGCCAGGGTGAGAGTGAGCAGTTCTTC; CDR3: CASSLSQGESEQFF
D: TRBD1; V: TRBV12-3/TRBV12-4; J: TRBJ1-1; size: -; DNA: TGTGCCAGCAGTAATACAGGGGGCACTGAAGCTTTCTTT; CDR3: CASSNTGGTEAFF
D: TRBD1; V: TRBV12-3/TRBV12-4; J: TRBJ2-3; size: few; DNA: TGTGCCAGCAGTAACCCGGGACAGGGGCAGTTTTTGGGGGCAGATACGCAGTATTTT; CDR3: CASSNPGQGQFLGADTQYF
D: -; V: TRBV2; J: TRBJ2-5; size: -; DNA: TGTGCCAGCACAGGGACTCTAGAGACCCAGTACTTC; CDR3: CASTGTLETQYF
D: -; V: TRBV7-2; J: TRBJ1-1; size: few; DNA: TGTGCCAGCAGCGTAAACGGAGGCTACACTGAAGCTTTCTTT; CDR3: CASSVNGGYTEAFF
D: TRBD1; V: TRBV28; J: TRBJ1-5; size: -; DNA: TGTGCCAGCACCACTACAGGGGGCGGATTTCAGCCCCAGCATTTT; CDR3: CASTTTGGGFQPQHF
D: -; V: TRBV4-3; J: TRBJ2-5; size: few; DNA: TGCGCCAGCAGCCAAGATTGGCGGGGTTTGACAGAGACCCAGTACTTC; CDR3: CASSQDWRGLTETQYF
D: -; V: TRBV7-6; J: TRBJ2-3; size: -; DNA: TGTGCCAGCAGTGACCTCGGAGATACGCAGTATTTT; CDR3: CASSDLGDTQYF
D: -; V: TRBV5-4; J: TRBJ2-7; size: -; DNA: TGTGCCAGCAGCCCCCCCAAGGGGCGGCTACGGTACGAGCAGTACTTC; CDR3: CASSPPKGRLRYEQYF
D: -; V: TRBV2; J: TRBJ1-4; size: -; DNA: TGTGCCAGCAGTGAGGTTCAGCCAACTAATGAAAAACTGTTTTTT; CDR3: CASSEVQPTNEKLFF
D: -; V: TRBV19; J: TRBJ1-6; size: few; DNA: TGTGCCAGTAGTATCGGACAGCATTCACCCCTCCACTTT; CDR3: CASSIGQHSPLHF
D: TRBD1; V: TRBV6-5; J: TRBJ1-2; size: few; DNA: TGTGCCAGCAGTGTGGACAGGGACGGCGGCTACACCTTC; CDR3: CASSVDRDGGYTF
D: -; V: TRBV20-1; J: TRBJ2-1; size: few; DNA: TGCAGTGCTAGGGGAGGTGTGGGACAAAGCTCCTACAATGAGCAGTTCTTC; CDR3: CSARGGVGQSSYNEQFF
D: -; V: TRBV7-3; J: TRBJ2-2; size: once; DNA: TGTGCCAGCAGCTTAAATACAGGGTACACCGGGGAGCTGTTTTTT; CDR3: CASSLNTGYTGELFF
D: -; V: TRBV7-2; J: TRBJ2-2; size: few; DNA: TGTGCCAGCAGCACCCCCGGGGTGGTCACCGGGGAGCTGTTTTTT; CDR3: CASSTPGVVTGELFF
D: -; V: TRBV20-1; J: TRBJ2-5; size: few; DNA: TGCAGTGTACGGAGACAGTACCAAGAGACCCAGTACTTC; CDR3: CSVRRQYQETQYF
D: TRBD2; V: TRBV20-1; J: TRBJ2-5; size: few; DNA: TGCAGTGCTAGAGAGGGGGACTATCAAGAGACCCAGTACTTC; CDR3: CSAREGDYQETQYF
D: -; V: TRBV9; J: TRBJ2-7; size: -; DNA: TGTGCCAGCAGCCCAGGGGCAGGGCTTGTCTCCTACGAGCAGTACTTC; CDR3: CASSPGAGLVSYEQYF